Only one count was recorded for the clone carrying this T cell receptor (beta chain). Its target is not known. The sample is drawn from a study of human T cells and chemical hapten exposure. About the study: Alopecia areata, totalis or universalis affected patients, mainly female. Small pooled library volume differences chiefly drove per-sample TCR yield variation. Study-level results: The number of TCRs above 1 in 1000 frequency did not change after DPC sensitization.

TCRdb re-derived calls from the RACE reads in MiXCR, one entry per CDR3 protein. This sample carries around 260,000 distinct CDR3 sequences, about 9% of them seen once, and the ten largest clones take over 2%. The germline V gene has CDR1 MNHNS and CDR2 SASEGT. V lost 7 bases and J 1 base, leaving 4 bases between the germline ends. The CDR3 covers 11 residues. Time point of the sample: pre-sensitization, week 0. Described treatment: therapeutic diphenylcyclopropenone sensitization with weekly scalp DPC. The donor pool consisted of alopecia patients aged 18 to 70 years, considered suitable for DPC. Material: whole blood, obtained in connection with sensitization to the hapten diphenylcyclopropenone (DPC). The receptor was isolated from a woman in her thirties or forties with alopecia areata. Some clones in this sample may be carry-over from other donors' samples. The chain recombines TRBV6-1 with TRBJ1-1; unclear D gene. CDR3 residues: CASITNTEAFF. The DNA of the CDR3 is TGTGCCAGCATCACGAACACTGAAGCTTTCTTT.